This entry describes one T cell receptor beta chain. The CDR3 is 14 residues long. V was cut by 6 bases and J by 8 bases, with 17 bases left in between. From germline, CDR1 is DFQATT and CDR2 SNEGSKA (reference sequence). A single record per CDR3 protein comes from TCRdb applying MiXCR to the 5' RACE reads. This repertoire shows approximately 690,000 distinct CDR3 sequences, around 6% found once; its top ten account for 1.5% to 2%. This sample was taken from a study of identical twins. This TCR derives from a man younger than 35 in good health. The sample taken for sequencing was naive T cells sorted from blood. The rearrangement links TRBV20-1 to TRBJ1-6; maybe TRBD1 (5 bases). The CDR3 loop reads CSAPNQGSDSPLHF. CDR3 nucleotide sequence: TGCAGTGCCCCCAATCAGGGTTCAGATTCACCCCTCCACTTT.